A single sample gave rise to the 10 T cell receptor beta chains below, sequenced in a study of beta chain features in type 1 diabetes. Study outcomes and limitations: Type 1 diabetes patients had TCRB CDR3s that were shorter (moderately but significantly so) in all four CD4+ subsets.

The sequenced template was cDNA made from the entire isolated RNA. The repertoire was sequenced with immunoSEQ multiplex PCR; TCRdb's copy has only in-frame clones and lacks some. The table records nearly 350,000 clones, over 7% of them present only once. Their antigens are not known. The sequenced material came from central memory CD4+ T cells from blood. The receptors here all came from a man aged 25 to 45 with type 1 diabetes.

This clone was observed a handful of times. This chain joins TRBV28 and TRBJ1-1, with D perhaps matching TRBD1 (5 bases). The CDR3 sequence is 16 residues long. V dropped 1 base and J dropped 1 base, with 13 bases sitting between them. CDR1 and CDR2 from the germline V gene are MDHEN and SYDVKM. CDR3 sequence reads: CASSLSTGGRNTEAFF. In DNA form, the CDR3 reads TGTGCCAGCAGTTTATCCACCGGGGGAAGGAACACTGAAGCTTTCTTT.

The sample holds many counts of this clone. The CDR3 sequence is CASSAGTGGSNQPQHF. The CDR3 nucleotides are TGTGCCAGCAGTGCGGGGACAGGGGGAAGCAATCAGCCCCAGCATTTT. This rearrangement joins TRBV27 to TRBJ1-5; 11 bases fit TRBD1. J gave up 1 base and V 5 bases, and 4 bases lay outside the gene matches. The CDR3 has 16 amino acids. The V gene's germline CDR1 is MNHEY and CDR2 SMNVEV (reference sequence).

Concerning this clone itself: The sample carries other DNA sequences with the same CDR3. The rearrangement links TRBV7-2 to TRBJ1-4; 9 positions match TRBD1. The CDR3 consists of 14 residues. Germline V lookup: CDR1 SGHTA, CDR2 FQGNSA. After removal of 5 bases from V and 5 bases from J, the junction contained 3 bases not matched to a gene. This chain's CDR3 is CASSRQGDNEKLFF. In DNA, the CDR3 is TGTGCCAGCAGCCGACAGGGGGACAATGAAAAACTGTTTTTT.

This clone was detected a few times. The chain carries TRBV7-2 and TRBJ1-1, with D unclear. Germline V lookup: CDR1 SGHTA, CDR2 FQGNSA. Trimming removed 5 bases at V and 1 base at J, with 11 bases between. The CDR3 length is 14 residues. CDR3 amino acids: CASSQTWKNTEAFF. For the CDR3, the DNA is TGTGCCAGCAGCCAAACTTGGAAGAACACTGAAGCTTTCTTT.

The CDR3 is CSGSGTSGGRGTDTQYF. The CDR3, as DNA: TGCAGCGGCTCCGGGACTAGCGGGGGGCGGGGCACAGATACGCAGTATTTT. The chain is built from TRBV29-1 and TRBJ2-3; 15 bases map to TRBD2. J lost 1 base, V lost 7 bases, and 9 bases had no gene match. From germline, CDR1 is SQVTM and CDR2 ANQGSEA. There are 17 residues in the CDR3.

This clone was counted ten times or more. This chain joins TRBV28 and TRBJ2-1, with D perhaps TRBD1 (5 bases). Germline V gene data show CDR1 as MDHEN and CDR2 as SYDVKM. The CDR3 length is 14 residues. V dropped 5 bases and J dropped 5 bases, with 13 bases sitting between them. This chain's CDR3 is CASSRPTRDNEQFF. Here the CDR3 DNA reads TGTGCCAGCAGTCGACCCACCAGGGACAATGAGCAGTTCTTC.

This clone showed up just a few times. The germline gene is not matched at one end of the junction; a read error may be the cause. J is TRBJ2-2 and V is TRBV6-5; D call uncertain. Germline V lookup: CDR1 MNHEY, CDR2 SVGAGI. This CDR3 spans 13 amino acids. DNA of the CDR3: TGTGCCATCAGTGAGAAAGAGGAGGGGGAGCTGTTTTTT. Translated: CAISEKEEGELFF.

CDR3 DNA sequence: TGTGCCAGCAGGGCCGATAGAGACCAAGAGACCCAGTACTTC. It specifies CASRADRDQETQYF. The chain combines TRBV5-4 with TRBJ2-5; no clear D. Trimming took 5 bases from V and 0 from J, leaving 11 bases between them. Germline V gene lookup returns CDR1 SGHNT and CDR2 YYREEE (reference sequence). The CDR3 is made up of 14 amino acids.

In this sample, this clone turned up a few times. V and J are TRBV11-2 and TRBJ2-7; perhaps TRBD2 as D (6 bases). V was trimmed by 3 bases and J by 2 bases, leaving 11 bases between them. The CDR3 totals 14 residues. Germline V CDR1 and CDR2: SGHAT, FQNNGV. CDR3 in DNA: TGTGCCAGCAGCTTGGGGCGGGGACCCTACGAGCAGTACTTC. Translating gives CASSLGRGPYEQYF.

This rearrangement joins TRBV5-1 to TRBJ1-4; no clear D gene. The CDR3 totals 14 residues. Trimming cost V 4 bases and J 5 bases, with 12 bases left between them. CDR1 is SGHRS, CDR2 YFSETQ, per germline. CDR3 nucleotide sequence: TGCGCCAGCAGCCCGACGGAGTCCAATGAAAAACTGTTTTTT. It codes for CASSPTESNEKLFF.